One sample yielded the 21 T cell receptor beta chains listed below, sequenced in a study of blood T cell repertoires in COVID-19 (dated by TCRdb to 2020 to 2021). Library creation used the immunoSEQ multiplex PCR assay. The clones in this table, taken by TCRdb from immuneACCESS, are in-frame only. Not every clone is retained; where verified, under half of the shortfall comes from an unresolved V gene, and the cause of the rest is unknown. For this sample the table gives about 150,000 clones, of which about 90% were detected only once. Approximately 0.55% of the sample comes from the top ten. The sequenced material came from peripheral blood. These receptors were obtained from a man aged 45 to 65 with acute or convalescent COVID-19.

The V gene is TRBV19, the J gene TRBJ2-1; D gene uncertain. The CDR3 loop spans 13 amino acids. Trimming left V 5 bases short and J 2 bases short, with 7 bases between. The germline V gene has CDR1 LNHDA and CDR2 SQIVND (reference sequence). The CDR3 DNA follows: TGTGCCAGTAGTCGTGGAGCCTACAATGAGCAGTTCTTC. Amino acid sequence: CASSRGAYNEQFF.

The chain carries TRBV28 and TRBJ2-2; 9 bases line up with TRBD2. Germline V gives CDR1 MDHEN, CDR2 SYDVKM. V lost 5 bases to trimming and J lost 6 bases; unmatched junction nucleotides: 10. The CDR3 has 16 amino acids. The CDR3 sequence is CASSLRLAEGSGELFF. The CDR3 DNA sequence: TGTGCCAGCAGTCTTAGACTAGCGGAGGGGTCCGGGGAGCTGTTTTTT.

The rearrangement joins TRBV19 to TRBJ1-5; 10 bases are shared with TRBD1. The CDR3 totals 14 residues. CDR1 is LNHDA and CDR2 is SQIVND in the germline V gene (reference sequence). V dropped 8 bases and J dropped 6; count of bases not matched to a gene: 7. CDR3 protein: CASGSTGGVQPQHF. The CDR3 DNA reads as TGTGCCAGTGGCTCGACAGGGGGCGTTCAGCCCCAGCATTTT.

The chain is built from TRBV10-3 and TRBJ1-5; D perhaps matches TRBD1 (5 bases). V lost 4 bases and J lost 3, with 7 bases in between. The CDR3 is made up of 13 amino acids. Germline CDR1 ENHRY, CDR2 SYGVKD. The CDR3 DNA follows: TGTGCCATCAGTGCCAGGGACAATCAGCCCCAGCATTTT. It yields the protein CAISARDNQPQHF.

The chain employs TRBV27 and TRBJ1-2; D remains unclear. Germline CDR1 MNHEY, CDR2 SMNVEV (reference sequence). This CDR3 contains 15 residues. V was pared by 6 bases and J by 7 bases, with 21 bases between. CDR3 nucleotide sequence: TGTGCCAGCAGCACCAGTGGAGGTCTTGTTAGTGGCTACACCTTC. Its protein is CASSTSGGLVSGYTF.

This chain joins TRBV2 and TRBJ1-1; D possibly corresponds to TRBD1 (5 bases). CDR1 is SNHLY, CDR2 FYNNEI, per germline. Trimming took 5 bases from V and 1 from J, leaving 11 bases between them. The CDR3 sequence is 14 residues long. DNA of the CDR3: TGTGCCAGCAGTCCGCGGGGGGGGAACACTGAAGCTTTCTTT. It encodes CASSPRGGNTEAFF.

The genes are TRBV3-1 (or the pseudogene TRBV3-2) and TRBJ2-3; 9 nucleotides align to TRBD1. V lost 4 bases to trimming and J lost 0 bases; unmatched junction nucleotides: 14. Germline CDR1 reads LGHDT; CDR2 reads YNNKEL (reference sequence). The CDR3 spans 19 residues. The CDR3, as DNA: TGTGCCAGCAGCCCCTTCGCCGGGACAGGGTTAGGTAGCACAGATACGCAGTATTTT. It specifies CASSPFAGTGLGSTDTQYF.

The rearrangement joins TRBV19 to TRBJ2-1; 7 positions agree with TRBD1. This CDR3 has 13 amino acids. Germline assignment: CDR1 LNHDA and CDR2 SQIVND (reference sequence). The V segment lost 7 bases and the J segment 2 bases; nucleotides outside the gene matches: 2. CDR3 loop: CASNQGAYNEQFF. In DNA, the CDR3 is TGTGCCAGTAACCAGGGGGCCTACAATGAGCAGTTCTTC.

This clone was counted once. This sequence joins TRBV23-1 and TRBJ1-1; D unresolved. TRBV23-1 is treated as an ORF (open reading frame) with a function not yet certain. Deletions cut 7 bases from V and 8 bases from J, with 14 bases between. The CDR3 sequence is 12 residues long. CDR3 nucleotides: TGCGCCAGCATCCACCGTCCAACAGAAGCTTTCTTT. Its protein product is CASIHRPTEAFF.

The sample holds a few counts of this clone. V usage is TRBV27 and J usage is TRBJ1-6, with D maybe TRBD1 (6 bases). CDR1 MNHEY and CDR2 SMNVEV come from the germline V gene (reference sequence). There are 16 residues in the CDR3. V shed 3 bases and J shed 0 bases, with 9 bases lying between them. DNA for the CDR3: TGTGCCAGCAGTTTGAGGGGGAGCTCCTATAATTCACCCCTCCACTTT. Amino acids: CASSLRGSSYNSPLHF.

This chain joins TRBV27 and TRBJ2-7; D is perhaps TRBD1 (6 bases). The CDR3 contains 15 residues. Germline V gene data show CDR1 as MNHEY and CDR2 as SMNVEV (reference sequence). V lost 5 bases to trimming and J lost 2 bases, with 16 bases between them. In DNA, the CDR3 is TGTGCCAGCAGTACCCGGACAGTACTCGCCTACGAGCAGTACTTC. Amino acid sequence: CASSTRTVLAYEQYF.

The CDR3 loop is CASSYGAGGGGLDTQYF. The CDR3 coding sequence is TGTGCCAGCAGTTATGGCGCGGGAGGCGGTGGCCTAGATACGCAGTATTTT. The gene calls are TRBV6-2 or TRBV6-3 and TRBJ2-3; 8 bases agree with TRBD2. Trimming took 3 bases from V and 5 from J; bases not matched to a gene: 13. The germline CDR1 and CDR2 sequences are MNHEY and SVGEGT. This CDR3 spans 17 amino acids.

This clone was picked up one time. The chain couples TRBV4-1 to TRBJ2-5; possible D gene TRBD1, 6 bases. The germline V gene has CDR1 MGHRA and CDR2 YSYEKL. V was trimmed by 4 bases and J by 2 bases, leaving 17 bases between them. The CDR3 consists of 16 residues. CDR3 protein: CASSRSRTEQQETQYF. DNA for the CDR3: TGCGCCAGCAGCCGATCACGGACAGAACAGCAAGAGACCCAGTACTTC.

The chain has TRBV24-1 and TRBJ2-5; tentative D call: TRBD2 (7 bases). From germline, CDR1 is KGHDR and CDR2 SFDVKD. Trimming shortened V by 4 bases and J by 4 bases, and 15 bases separated the two germline ends. There are 15 residues in the CDR3. The CDR3 DNA follows: TGTGCCACCAGTGACTTACAGGGAGGGGCAGAGACCCAGTACTTC. Its translation is CATSDLQGGAETQYF.

This chain uses TRBV11-2 with TRBJ2-5; D unclear. Per germline, CDR1 SGHAT and CDR2 FQNNGV. The CDR3 length is 12 residues. V shed 4 bases and J shed 5 bases, with 8 bases lying between them. This CDR3 is CASSSLEETQYF. In DNA, the CDR3 is TGTGCCAGCAGCTCCCTCGAGGAGACCCAGTACTTC.

This chain uses TRBV6-6 with TRBJ1-1, with D possibly TRBD1 on 6 matching bases. With 2 bases removed from V and 2 bases from J, the gap between germline ends came to 12 bases. The CDR3 is 15 amino acids. CDR1 and CDR2 from the germline V gene are MNHNY and SVGAGI (reference sequence). The DNA for the CDR3 is TGTGCCAGCAGTTACGGGCCAGGGACAAACACTGAAGCTTTCTTT. Translation: CASSYGPGTNTEAFF.

The chain uses TRBV7-9 and TRBJ2-6; the D is unclear. Germline CDR1 reads SEHNR; CDR2 reads FQNEAQ (reference sequence). Trimming took 1 base from V and 4 from J, leaving 5 bases between them. The CDR3 consists of 14 residues. The CDR3 nucleotides read TGTGCCAGCAGCTTAGACTCAGGGGCCAACGTCCTGACTTTC. It encodes CASSLDSGANVLTF. The full variable domain, rest sourced from reference TRBV7-9 and TRBJ2-6, is DTGVSQNPRHKITKRGQNVTFRCDPISEHNRLYWYRQTLGQGPEFLTYFQNEAQLEKSRLLSDRFSAERPKGSFSTLEIQRTEQGDSAMYLCASSLDSGANVLTFGAGSRLTVL.

The V gene is TRBV6-6, the J gene TRBJ1-6; 8 bases map to TRBD1. CDR1 and CDR2 from the germline V gene are MNHNY and SVGAGI (reference sequence). The CDR3 runs to 13 residues. V dropped 7 bases and J dropped 9; count of bases not matched to a gene: 5. The CDR3 region is CASNDRGGSPLHF. The CDR3 DNA follows: TGTGCCAGCAATGACAGGGGAGGTTCACCCCTCCACTTT.

V gene TRBV19 combines with J gene TRBJ1-1; D perhaps matches TRBD1 (6 bases). This CDR3 is 15 amino acids long. V dropped 6 bases and J dropped 1 base, with 15 bases sitting between them. The V gene's germline CDR1 is LNHDA and CDR2 SQIVND (reference sequence). The DNA for the CDR3 is TGTGCCAGTAGGGCAGGGACATCCAGGAACACTGAAGCTTTCTTT. It is translated as CASRAGTSRNTEAFF.

The CDR3 spells CASSHPQGGGYTF. As DNA, the CDR3 is TGTGCCAGCAGCCACCCACAGGGTGGCGGCTACACCTTC. The gene calls are TRBV7-9 and TRBJ1-2; a weak D match, TRBD1 (6 bases). In germline, CDR1 is SEHNR, CDR2 FQNEAQ (reference sequence). CDR3 length equals 13 residues. V lost 5 bases and J 8 bases, leaving 15 bases between the germline ends.

The gene calls are TRBV5-1 and TRBJ2-1, with D possibly TRBD2 on 5 matching bases. Trimming removed 0 bases from V and 2 bases from J, with 9 bases in between. The CDR3 sequence is 15 residues long. Germline CDR1 and CDR2: SGHRS and YFSETQ. CDR3 DNA: TGCGCCAGCAGCTTGGATGTGGGAGCCTACAATGAGCAGTTCTTC. Protein sequence: CASSLDVGAYNEQFF.